The sample holds many counts of the clone carrying this TCR beta chain. The antigen is not known. Within the library, unique molecular identifiers were attached to each individual cDNA molecule. TCRdb re-called the RACE reads with MiXCR, one entry per CDR3 protein. The sample carries 200,000 to 300,000 distinct CDR3 sequences, about 8.6% recorded once. These data belong to a study of human T cells and chemical hapten exposure. For the study at large: In the sensitization step, 2% DPC was placed on about 2 cm by about 2 cm of upper inner arm skin. General study findings and limits: It should be noted that donors had alopecia, so their immune response may differ from healthy people's.

Stated time point: pre-sensitization, week 0. As to treatment: therapeutic diphenylcyclopropenone sensitization with weekly scalp DPC. Samples of blood were obtained prior to the application of each patch test. This TCR derives from a woman aged 40 to 50 with alopecia areata. Some clones in this sample may be carry-over from other donors' samples. The sample here was whole blood, taken in connection with sensitization to the hapten diphenylcyclopropenone (DPC).

CDR3 loop: CASSFGEGNVLTF. For the CDR3, the DNA is TGTGCCAGCAGCTTCGGCGAGGGCAACGTCCTGACTTTC. The chain is built from TRBV5-4 and TRBJ2-6; TRBD2 might be the D (5 bases). Germline CDR1 SGHNT, CDR2 YYREEE (reference sequence). Trimming stripped 2 bases from V and 9 bases from J, with 9 bases between. The CDR3 length is 13 residues.